Presented here are 7 T cell receptor beta chains from one specimen sequenced in a study of regulatory T cells in long-lasting Graves disease (dated by TCRdb to about 2021). Taken with the paper, the label for time point translates to: newly diagnosed GD, antithyroid drugs for less than 3 months. For both TCR sequencing and RNA sequencing, RNA was extracted from PBMCs in TRIzol. Receptor amplification or capture employed multiplex PCR. TCRdb shows the sequencer as Illumina HiSeq 4000. CDR3 regions were amplified by Arm-PCR with iRepertoire HTBI primers to construct TCR beta libraries. TCRdb reworked the public reads: Q25 trimming with fastp, MiXCR clone assembly, productive beta chains retained. Every distinct CDR3 protein forms one entry, paired with its most common genes and DNA. For this sample the table gives approximately 540,000 distinct CDR3 sequences, of which around 12% were detected only once. Roughly 8.9% of the sample rests with the top ten.

These sequences were also reported in another study, on T cells in Graves' hyperthyroidism and ophthalmopathy.

Specimen: peripheral blood mononuclear cells (PBMCs), collected at new diagnosis, from a patient treated with antithyroid drugs. These receptors came from a woman aged 25 to 39 with Graves disease. Donor details come from another sample of the same person, matched by shared clones.

The chain employs TRBV28 and TRBJ2-7; tentatively, D is TRBD1 (6 bases). The CDR3 sequence is 17 residues long. Germline V CDR1 and CDR2: MDHEN, SYDVKM. Trimming left V 4 bases short and J 2 bases short, with 21 bases between. The CDR3 reads CASSSRMGQGVTYEQYF. CDR3 coding DNA: TGTGCCAGCAGTTCCCGAATGGGACAAGGGGTAACCTACGAGCAGTACTTC.

This clonotype was counted only a few times. A much more abundant neighbour one base away suggests this may be a read error. V is TRBV3-1 and J is TRBJ1-1; 9 bases agree with TRBD1. Unmatched junction bases numbered 6, after V lost 3 bases and J lost 7 bases. The CDR3 contains 14 residues. Per the germline V gene, CDR1 is LGHDT and CDR2 is YNNKEL (reference sequence). CDR3 sequence reads: CASSQSDRGNEAFF. CDR3 DNA sequence: TGTGCCAGCAGCCAGTCGGACAGGGGAAATGAAGCTTTCTTT.

This clonotype was counted many times. This chain links TRBV30 with TRBJ1-6; TRBD1 is a possible D gene (5 bases). CDR1 GTSNPN and CDR2 SVGIG come from the germline V gene (reference sequence). This CDR3 has 16 residues. V was pared by 3 bases and J by 7 bases, with 19 bases between. In DNA, the CDR3 is TGTGCCTGGAGCCCCCATTCCGGGACGGAAAATTCACCCCTCCACTTT. It encodes CAWSPHSGTENSPLHF.

This clonotype was seen many times. The V call is TRBV6-1, the J call TRBJ1-1, with D maybe TRBD1 (5 bases). Deletions cut 6 bases from V and 4 bases from J, with 15 bases between. Germline loops: CDR1 MNHNS, CDR2 SASEGT. The CDR3 length is 14 residues. The CDR3 region has the DNA TGTGCCAGCAGAGTAGACAGCCACCGCACTGAAGCTTTCTTT. Residues: CASRVDSHRTEAFF.

The rearrangement links TRBV5-1 to TRBJ2-2, with TRBD2 matching 11 bases. CDR1 and CDR2 (germline): SGHRS, YFSETQ. The CDR3 spans 15 residues. The trim removed 7 bases at V and 6 bases at J, leaving 8 bases unmatched. CDR3 residues: CASALLAGAPGELFF. The CDR3 coding sequence is TGCGCCAGCGCCTTACTAGCGGGAGCACCCGGGGAGCTGTTTTTT. Full variable domain (remainder filled in from reference TRBV5-1 and TRBJ2-2): KAGVTQTPRYLIKTRGQQVTLSCSPISGHRSVSWYQQTPGQGLQFLFEYFSETQRNKGNFPGRFSGRQFSNSRSEMNVSTLELGDSALYLCASALLAGAPGELFFGEGSRLTVL.

This clonotype turned up a few times. V usage is TRBV4-3 and J usage is TRBJ2-7; D perhaps matches TRBD1 (6 bases). This CDR3 is built from 17 residues. Germline CDR1 reads LGHNA; CDR2 reads YSLEER. Between the trimmed V and J ends, which lost 3 bases and 1 base, there was a span of 19 bases. For the CDR3, the DNA is TGCGCCAGCAGCCAGAGAGCGACAGGTTTAAGATCCTACGAGCAGTACTTC. Translation: CASSQRATGLRSYEQYF.

For the CDR3, the DNA is TGTGCCAGCAGCCCGGACGGAATCGGGGAGCTGTTTTTT. It yields the protein CASSPDGIGELFF. The chain recombines TRBV5-4 with TRBJ2-2; D uncertain. V was shortened by 4 bases and J by 7 bases, with 11 bases between the two germline ends. The CDR3 has 13 amino acids. Germline lookup yields CDR1 SGHNT and CDR2 YYREEE (reference sequence).